The entry below describes one T cell receptor (beta chain). The antigen is unknown. This entry is derived from a study of CD8 T cells in ankylosing spondylitis. Notes on the study in general: Matched ankylosing spondylitis synovial fluid reportedly showed significant enrichment of disease-linked clones. Certain motif variants had earlier appeared in reactive arthritis synovial fluid and blood. Disease-linked clones had a CD8+ phenotype and relatively low frequency in peripheral blood.

TCRdb re-derived calls from the 5' RACE reads in MiXCR, one entry per CDR3 protein. The table includes about 160,000 distinct CDR3 sequences, roughly 44% detected once. Between the trimmed V and J ends, which lost 2 bases and 2 bases, there was a span of 15 bases. The CDR3 is 16 residues long. The sequence was collected from a male donor with ankylosing spondylitis. Sequencing input: synovial fluid, either unsorted or a sorted T cell fraction (not recorded which). The chain joins TRBV12-3 or TRBV12-4 to TRBJ2-5; D is uncertain. The CDR3 is CASSLWTDFVQETQYF. In DNA form, the CDR3 reads TGTGCCAGCAGTTTATGGACCGACTTCGTACAAGAGACCCAGTACTTC.